These 17 T cell receptor beta chains share one sample of origin, sequenced in a study of CD4 and CD8 cells across lung adenocarcinoma regions. TCRdb reprocessed the PCR reads with MiXCR, giving one entry per CDR3 protein. This sample has several thousand distinct CDR3 sequences, with under 55% found just once. Source material: CD8+ T cells from the center of a lung tumor. These receptors all come from a female donor with lung adenocarcinoma. The CD4 and CD8 labels of this study may be unreliable.

This clonotype was detected many times. This chain connects TRBV6-1 to TRBJ1-4; D is undetermined. The germline V gene encodes CDR1 MNHNS and CDR2 SASEGT. V lost 5 bases to trimming and J lost 4 bases, with 14 bases between them. The CDR3 has 15 residues. DNA for the CDR3: TGTGCCAGCAGTACACCACGCGGGGTTAATGAAAAACTGTTTTTT. It specifies CASSTPRGVNEKLFF.

This clonotype was seen more than once but under ten times. This sequence joins TRBV19 and TRBJ2-3, with D perhaps matching TRBD1 or TRBD2 (5 bases each). The CDR3 runs to 15 residues. Germline V gene data show CDR1 as LNHDA and CDR2 as SQIVND (reference sequence). V lost 7 bases, J lost 3 bases, and 17 bases lay in between. The CDR3 region has the DNA TGTGCCAGTAAAAATTTCTGGGACGGAACAGATACGCAGTATTTT. It codes for CASKNFWDGTDTQYF.

By sample share, this clonotype is medium-sized. CDR3 sequence reads: CASRDDTSGRTLPYNEQFF. DNA for the CDR3: TGTGCCAGCAGGGACGACACTAGCGGGAGGACTCTTCCCTACAATGAGCAGTTCTTC. This chain connects TRBV6-1 to TRBJ2-1; TRBD2 agrees at 12 bases. This CDR3 is 19 amino acids long. V gave up 6 bases and J gave up 2 bases; unmatched junction bases: 14. Germline CDR1 MNHNS, CDR2 SASEGT.

In DNA, the CDR3 is TGTGCCAGCAGCAATCGGACTAGCTCGATGCAAGAGACCCAGTTCTTC. It codes for CASSNRTSSMQETQFF. V and J are TRBV5-4 and TRBJ2-1; the match to TRBD2 covers 8 bases. Germline V gene sequence: CDR1 SGHNT, CDR2 YYREEE (reference sequence). V lost 4 bases to trimming and J lost 13 bases; unmatched junction nucleotides: 19. This CDR3 has 16 residues.

The rearrangement links TRBV6-1 to TRBJ2-4; TRBD2 matches 8 bases. V shed 6 bases, J shed 13 bases, and the junction held 20 bases outside the gene matches. Germline V lookup: CDR1 MNHNS, CDR2 SASEGT. The CDR3 consists of 16 residues. CDR3 in amino acids: CASSVGGRGAKNTQYF. The CDR3, as DNA: TGTGCCAGCAGCGTAGGGGGGCGGGGGGCCAAAAACACGCAGTACTTC.

Comment on this clonotype: The junction does not match germline at one end; this may be a read error. The CDR3 DNA reads TGTGGCAGCTCCTTCGTAGGTAGCACAGATACGCAGTACTTT. Its translation is CGSSFVGSTDTQYF. The J gene is TRBJ2-3, the V gene TRBV7-2; no reliable D call. CDR3 length: 14 residues. Germline CDR1 reads SGHTA; CDR2 reads FQGNSA.

This clonotype is classed as medium-sized (0.01 to 0.1%). This chain connects TRBV6-5 to TRBJ2-2, with D possibly matching TRBD1 (5 bases). The CDR3 consists of 15 residues. The germline V gene has CDR1 MNHEY and CDR2 SVGAGI. V was trimmed by 2 bases and J by 4 bases, leaving 11 bases between them. CDR3 coding DNA: TGTGCCAGCAGTTACGTTGCTAGGGGCACCGGGGAGCTGTTTTTT. Encoded protein: CASSYVARGTGELFF.

V and J are TRBV5-8 and TRBJ1-1, with D unclear. V lost 5 bases and J 4 bases, leaving 6 bases between the germline ends. The CDR3 totals 11 residues. Looked up from germline, CDR1 is SGHTS and CDR2 is YDEGEE. Here the CDR3 DNA reads TGTGCCAGCAGGTCCAGCACTGAAGCTTTCTTT. This encodes CASRSSTEAFF.

This clonotype was found a few times. V is TRBV7-2 and J is TRBJ2-5; possible D gene TRBD2, 5 bases. The CDR3 runs to 14 residues. Germline CDR1 is SGHTA and CDR2 is FQGNSA. With 5 bases removed from V and 3 bases from J, the gap between germline ends came to 13 bases. CDR3: CASSPRPGEETQYF. The CDR3 DNA reads TGTGCCAGCAGCCCCCGGCCCGGGGAAGAGACCCAGTACTTC.

This clonotype was detected ten times or more. The V and J genes are TRBV7-3 and TRBJ2-3; possibly TRBD1 for D (6 bases). V shed 0 bases and J shed 3 bases, with 19 bases lying between them. The CDR3 spans 18 residues. The V gene's germline CDR1 is SGHTA and CDR2 FQGTGA. The CDR3 sequence is CASSLTDRSAGATDTQYF. CDR3 nucleotide sequence: TGTGCCAGCAGCTTAACAGACAGGAGTGCAGGGGCGACAGATACGCAGTATTTT.

This clonotype has a handful of counts. This CDR3 is missing its conserved last phenylalanine or tryptophan, likely due to a read error. The DNA is left out, because the CDR3 cannot be placed on it with certainty; the CDR3 is given as TCRdb lists it. This chain links TRBV21-1 with TRBJ2-1; TRBD2, the table's D call, was not compared with the DNA. TRBV21-1 is flagged as a pseudogene. The CDR3 region is 10 residues in length, termini included. This CDR3 reads CGHQPAQGPA.

The CDR3 DNA sequence: TGTGCCAGCAGTTACGGGTTGACAGAAGTCTGGTACGAGCAGTTCTTC. Its protein is CASSYGLTEVWYEQFF. The V and J genes are TRBV6-5 and TRBJ2-1, with a weak D call TRBD1 (5 bases). Trimming took 2 bases from V and 10 from J, leaving 21 bases between them. Germline CDR1 is MNHEY and CDR2 is SVGAGI. This CDR3 region has 16 residues.

This sequence joins TRBV11-3 and TRBJ2-4; D is unclear. V lost 8 bases, J lost 8 bases, and 16 bases lay in between. This CDR3 is built from 13 residues. Germline V gene sequence: CDR1 SGHNT, CDR2 YENEEA. CDR3 loop: CASGPGQQDIQYF. The CDR3 DNA sequence: TGTGCCAGCGGGCCGGGTCAGCAGGACATTCAGTACTTC.

The chain combines TRBV12-3 or TRBV12-4 with TRBJ2-5; tentative D call: TRBD2 (6 bases). CDR3 length: 14 residues. V gave up 9 bases and J gave up 8 bases, with 22 bases separating them. In nucleotides, the CDR3 is TGTGCCAGGCGCGGTGGCGGGGCCCGAGATACCCAGTACTTC. This encodes CARRGGGARDTQYF.

As to this clonotype: One end of the junction is discordant with germline, which a read error may explain. V usage is TRBV6-1 and J usage is TRBJ2-3, with 8 bases matching TRBD1. The end of the DNA is better explained by TRBJ2-7, so the J call may be wrong. Germline V gene data show CDR1 as MNHNS and CDR2 as SASEGT. This CDR3 is built from 14 residues. As DNA, the CDR3 is TGTGCCGGCAGGGGGCGAAGAGGCAAAGATACGCAGTACTTC. Residues: CAGRGRRGKDTQYF.

V is TRBV12-3 or TRBV12-4 and J is TRBJ1-6; 8 bases agree with TRBD1. V lost 6 bases and J lost 7; bases outside the gene matches: 5. This CDR3 region has 14 residues. In nucleotides, the CDR3 is TGTGCCAGCAGGCCACAGGGGGGCAATTCACCCCTCCACTTT. It encodes CASRPQGGNSPLHF.

The chain employs TRBV28 and TRBJ2-5, with a possible D match to TRBD1 (6 bases). The better agreement between TRBJ2-7 and the DNA end casts doubt on the J call. Germline loops: CDR1 MDHEN, CDR2 SYDVKM. This CDR3 is built from 12 residues. CDR3 in DNA: TGTGCCAGCAGTTCGGGACAATACGAGCAGTACTTC. Translating gives CASSSGQYEQYF.